This T cell receptor (beta chain) emerged from a study of blood T cell repertoires in COVID-19. Study-level background: COVID-19 samples collected from the United States, Italy and Spain covered acute and convalescent phases. PBMCs, B-cell-depleted T cells, or T cells provided the cDNA or gDNA that made up the material.

Deletions cut 0 bases from V and 6 bases from J, with 9 bases between. This CDR3 is 13 amino acids long. In the source study's methods: Estimated nucleated cell counts came from reference gene primer amplification. Data came from immunoSEQ multiplex PCR; TCRdb stores just in-frame clones and leaves some out. V and J calls and clone size are as listed in that table; D and trimming were resolved from the DNA. This table has approximately 69,000 clones, 60% to 85% appearing once. Sequencing used peripheral blood. The chain has TRBV12-3 or TRBV12-4 and TRBJ2-7, with D possibly matching TRBD2 (5 bases). The TCR comes from a man in his 60s with acute or convalescent COVID-19. CDR3 protein: CASSLAPGTEQYF. The CDR3 DNA follows: TGTGCCAGCAGTTTAGCACCGGGAACCGAGCAGTACTTC.